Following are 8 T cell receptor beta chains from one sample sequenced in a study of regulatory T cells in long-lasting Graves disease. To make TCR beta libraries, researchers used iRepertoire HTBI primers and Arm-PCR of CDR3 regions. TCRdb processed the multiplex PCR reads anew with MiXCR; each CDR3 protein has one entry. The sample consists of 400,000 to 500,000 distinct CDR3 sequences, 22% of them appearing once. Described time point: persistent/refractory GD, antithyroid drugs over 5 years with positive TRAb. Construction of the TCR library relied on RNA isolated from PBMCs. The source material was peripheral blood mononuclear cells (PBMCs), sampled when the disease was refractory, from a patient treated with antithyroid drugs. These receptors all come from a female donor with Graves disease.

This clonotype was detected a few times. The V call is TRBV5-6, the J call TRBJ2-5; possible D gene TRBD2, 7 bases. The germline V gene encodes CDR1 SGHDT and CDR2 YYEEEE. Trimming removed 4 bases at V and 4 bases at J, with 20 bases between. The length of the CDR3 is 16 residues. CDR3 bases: TGTGCCAGCAGCCGCAGTCTCACAGGGAGGGGAGAGACCCAGTACTTC. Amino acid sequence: CASSRSLTGRGETQYF.

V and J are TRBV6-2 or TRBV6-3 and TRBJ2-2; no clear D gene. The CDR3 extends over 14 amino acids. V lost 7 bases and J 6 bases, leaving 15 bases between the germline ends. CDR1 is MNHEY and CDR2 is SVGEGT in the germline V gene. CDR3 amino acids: CASNNPILAGELFF. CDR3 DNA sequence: TGTGCCAGCAATAATCCGATCCTTGCCGGGGAGCTGTTTTTT.

The CDR3 DNA is TGTGCCACCAGTGATTTCGGACAGGGGGCGAATACGCAGTATTTT. Its translation: CATSDFGQGANTQYF. The J gene is TRBJ2-3, the V gene TRBV24-1, with 11 bases fitting TRBD1. The CDR3 loop spans 15 amino acids. The germline CDR1 and CDR2 sequences are KGHDR and SFDVKD. V trimming: 1 base; J trimming: 7 bases; junction bases outside the gene matches: 3.

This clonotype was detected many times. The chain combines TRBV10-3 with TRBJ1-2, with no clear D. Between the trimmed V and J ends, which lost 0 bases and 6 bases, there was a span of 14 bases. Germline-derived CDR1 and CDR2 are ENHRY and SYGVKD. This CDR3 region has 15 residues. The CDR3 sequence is CAISESVGPRHGYTF. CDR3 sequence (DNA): TGTGCCATCAGTGAGTCCGTAGGGCCTCGCCATGGCTACACCTTC.

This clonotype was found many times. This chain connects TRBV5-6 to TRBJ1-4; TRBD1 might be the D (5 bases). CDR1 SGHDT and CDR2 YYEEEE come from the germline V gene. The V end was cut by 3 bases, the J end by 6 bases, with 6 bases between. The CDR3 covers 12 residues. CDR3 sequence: CASSSRDEKLFF. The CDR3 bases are TGTGCCAGCAGCTCCAGGGATGAAAAACTGTTTTTT.

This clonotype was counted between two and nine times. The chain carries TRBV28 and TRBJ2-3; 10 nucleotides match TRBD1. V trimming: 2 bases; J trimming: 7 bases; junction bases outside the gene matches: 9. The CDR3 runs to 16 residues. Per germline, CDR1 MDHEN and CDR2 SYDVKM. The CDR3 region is CASSLGGQGRGYTQYF. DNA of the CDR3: TGTGCCAGCAGTTTAGGGGGACAGGGGCGAGGATATACGCAGTATTTT. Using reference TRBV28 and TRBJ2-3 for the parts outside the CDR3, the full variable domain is DVKVTQSSRYLVKRTGEKVFLECVQDMDHENMFWYRQDPGLGLRLIYFSYDVKMKEKGDIPEGYSVSREKKERFSLILESASTNQTSMYLCASSLGGQGRGYTQYFGPGTRLTVL.

The CDR3 loop is CASSSTDPYTGELFF. The CDR3 bases are TGTGCCAGCAGCTCAACGGACCCGTACACCGGGGAGCTGTTTTTT. The rearrangement uses TRBV5-6 and TRBJ2-2, with unresolved D. The CDR3 covers 15 residues. V was clipped by 3 bases and J by 3 bases, with 12 bases between them. Germline-derived CDR1 and CDR2 are SGHDT and YYEEEE.

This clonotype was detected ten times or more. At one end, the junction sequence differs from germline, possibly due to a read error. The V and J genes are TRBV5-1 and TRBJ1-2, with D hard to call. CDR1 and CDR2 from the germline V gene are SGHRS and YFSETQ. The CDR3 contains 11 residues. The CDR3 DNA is TGTGCCAGCAGCCCATTGTATGGCTACACCTTC. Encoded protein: CASSPLYGYTF.